Here is one T cell receptor (beta chain) with its context. Its antigen is undetermined. The sample is drawn from a study of cytomegalovirus exposure and HLA in healthy donors. General study findings and limits: The tendency of first-cohort TCR clusters to co-occur in the roughly 130 validation repertoires emerged from a later analysis. Cytomegalovirus status was reportedly diagnosed by the classifier with high sensitivity and specificity.

Trimming stripped 2 bases from V and 3 bases from J, with 10 bases between. The germline V gene encodes CDR1 GTSNPN and CDR2 SVGIG (reference sequence). This CDR3 has 14 residues. The assay was immunoSEQ multiplex PCR, and TCRdb's table has in-frame clones only and misses some. The sample holds around 160,000 clones, approximately 88% seen once. The origin of this receptor is a man aged 25 to 40 in good health and CMV-seropositive. The chain joins TRBV30 to TRBJ2-2; no reliable D call. The specimen was PBMCs. Here the CDR3 reads CAWSPAPDTGELFF. CDR3 bases: TGTGCCTGGAGTCCAGCGCCCGACACCGGGGAGCTGTTTTTT.